The clone carrying this T cell receptor beta chain was counted at least ten times. Its antigen is as yet unknown. The ends were cut back, 2 bases at V and 5 bases at J, with 16 bases in the middle. The CDR3 length is 16 residues. This specimen belongs to a study of T-cell reconstitution after alpha-beta-depleted transplantation in children. Unique molecular identifiers were used to barcode this TCRbeta library. One entry per CDR3 protein results from TCRdb running MiXCR on the PCR reads. The table shows 200,000 to 300,000 distinct CDR3 sequences, with roughly a quarter occurring only once. General study results and limits: Surviving recipient T cells and thymic progenitors underlay high day-60 TCRbeta diversity in some patients. At the one-year point after transplant, T-cell counts and TCRbeta diversity were found to come mostly from T cells that had been newly produced.

The source is a girl aged 2-10 years with Fanconi anemia, due to receive a stem cell transplant. V gene TRBV12-3 or TRBV12-4 combines with J gene TRBJ1-5; the D gene is possibly TRBD1 (6 bases). Sample: PBMCs, taken before TCRalphabeta/CD19-depleted stem cell transplant. In DNA, the CDR3 is TGTGCCAGCAGTTTACTGGAGGGTGGGGGCGATCAGCCCCAGCATTTT. As protein: CASSLLEGGGDQPQHF.